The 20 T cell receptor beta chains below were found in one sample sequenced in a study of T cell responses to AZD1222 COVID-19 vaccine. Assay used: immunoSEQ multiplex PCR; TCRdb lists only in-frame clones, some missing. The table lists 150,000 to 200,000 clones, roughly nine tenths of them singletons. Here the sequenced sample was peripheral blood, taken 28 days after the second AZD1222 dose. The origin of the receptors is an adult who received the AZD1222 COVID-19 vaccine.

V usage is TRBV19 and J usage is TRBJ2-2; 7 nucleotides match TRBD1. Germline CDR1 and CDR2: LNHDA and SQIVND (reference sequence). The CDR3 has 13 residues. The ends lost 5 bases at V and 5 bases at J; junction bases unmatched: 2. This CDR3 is CASSYRGTGELFF. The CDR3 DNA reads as TGTGCCAGTAGTTACAGGGGAACCGGGGAGCTGTTTTTT.

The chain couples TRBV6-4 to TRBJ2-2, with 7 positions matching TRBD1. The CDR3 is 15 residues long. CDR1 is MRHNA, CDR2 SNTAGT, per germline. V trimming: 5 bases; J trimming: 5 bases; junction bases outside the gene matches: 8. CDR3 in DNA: TGTGCCAGCAGTCGACAGGGTAGCGATACCGGGGAGCTGTTTTTT. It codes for CASSRQGSDTGELFF.

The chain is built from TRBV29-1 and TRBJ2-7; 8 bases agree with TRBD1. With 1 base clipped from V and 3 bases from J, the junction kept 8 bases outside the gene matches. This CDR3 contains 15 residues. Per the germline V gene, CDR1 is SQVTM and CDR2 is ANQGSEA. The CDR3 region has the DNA TGCAGCGTTGAAGTGCGGGCAGGGGGCAACTACGAGCAGTACTTC. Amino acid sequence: CSVEVRAGGNYEQYF.

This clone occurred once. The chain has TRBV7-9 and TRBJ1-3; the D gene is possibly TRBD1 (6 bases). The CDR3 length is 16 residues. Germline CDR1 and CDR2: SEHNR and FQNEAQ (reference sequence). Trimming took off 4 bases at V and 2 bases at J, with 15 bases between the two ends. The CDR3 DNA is TGTGCCAGCAGCTGGGGGGGACACCACCCTGGAAACACCATATATTTT. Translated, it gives CASSWGGHHPGNTIYF.

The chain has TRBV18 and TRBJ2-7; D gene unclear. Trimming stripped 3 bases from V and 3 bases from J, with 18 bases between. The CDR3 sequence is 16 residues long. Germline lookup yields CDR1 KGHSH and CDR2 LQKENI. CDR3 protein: CASSPSLTSPDYEQYF. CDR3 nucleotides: TGTGCCAGCTCACCCAGCCTCACATCGCCCGACTACGAGCAGTACTTC.

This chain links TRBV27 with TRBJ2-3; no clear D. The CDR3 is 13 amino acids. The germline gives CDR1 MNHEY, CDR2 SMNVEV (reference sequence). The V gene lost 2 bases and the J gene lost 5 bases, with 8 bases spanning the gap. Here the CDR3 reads CASSLHFGDTQYF. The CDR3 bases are TGTGCCAGCAGTTTACATTTCGGAGATACGCAGTATTTT.

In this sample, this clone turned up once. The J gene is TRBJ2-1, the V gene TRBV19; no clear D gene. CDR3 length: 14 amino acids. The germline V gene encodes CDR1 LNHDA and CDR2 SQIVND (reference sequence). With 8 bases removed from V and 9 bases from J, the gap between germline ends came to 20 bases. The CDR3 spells CASAQYYLSSEQFF. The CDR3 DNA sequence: TGTGCCAGTGCCCAGTATTACCTGTCCAGTGAGCAGTTCTTC.

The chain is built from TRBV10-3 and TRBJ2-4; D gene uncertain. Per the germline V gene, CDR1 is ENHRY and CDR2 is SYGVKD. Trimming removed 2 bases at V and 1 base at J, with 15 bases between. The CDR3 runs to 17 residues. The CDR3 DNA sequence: TGTGCCATCAGTGAGACGGACCGTGGCTGGGCCAAAAACATTCAGTACTTC. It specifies CAISETDRGWAKNIQYF.

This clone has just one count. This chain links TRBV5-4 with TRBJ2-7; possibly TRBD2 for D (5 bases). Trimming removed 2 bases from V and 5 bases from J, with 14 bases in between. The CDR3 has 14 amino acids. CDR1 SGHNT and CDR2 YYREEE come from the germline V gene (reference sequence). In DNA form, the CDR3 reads TGTGCCAGCAGCTTTAGTCAAAGCGGCCACGAGCAGTACTTC. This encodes CASSFSQSGHEQYF.

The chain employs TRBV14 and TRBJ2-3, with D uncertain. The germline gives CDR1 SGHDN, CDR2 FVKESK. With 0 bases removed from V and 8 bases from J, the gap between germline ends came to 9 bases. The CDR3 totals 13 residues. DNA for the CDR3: TGTGCCAGCAGCCAAGATGTTGTTGGTACGCAGTATTTT. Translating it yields CASSQDVVGTQYF. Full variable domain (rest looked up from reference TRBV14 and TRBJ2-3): EAGVTQFPSHSVIEKGQTVTLRCDPISGHDNLYWYRRVMGKEIKFLLHFVKESKQDESGMPNNRFLAERTGGTYSTLKVQPAELEDSGVYFCASSQDVVGTQYFGPGTRLTVL.

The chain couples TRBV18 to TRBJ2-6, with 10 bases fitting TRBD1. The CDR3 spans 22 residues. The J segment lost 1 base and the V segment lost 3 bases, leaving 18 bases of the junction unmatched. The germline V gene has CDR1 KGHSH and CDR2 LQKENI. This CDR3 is CASSPLIPPRDRGRSGANVLTF. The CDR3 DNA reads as TGTGCCAGCTCACCTCTAATACCTCCACGGGACAGGGGTCGTTCTGGGGCCAACGTCCTGACTTTC.

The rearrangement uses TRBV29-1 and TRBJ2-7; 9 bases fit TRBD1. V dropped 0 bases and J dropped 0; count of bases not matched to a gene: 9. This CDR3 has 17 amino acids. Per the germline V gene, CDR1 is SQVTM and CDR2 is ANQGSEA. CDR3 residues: CSVEDPGTGPSSYEQYF. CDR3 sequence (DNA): TGCAGCGTTGAAGACCCCGGGACAGGGCCTAGCTCCTACGAGCAGTACTTC.

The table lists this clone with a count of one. This chain's CDR3 is CASSEVRGSGGAEAFF. CDR3 bases: TGTGCCAGCAGTGAAGTGAGGGGCTCAGGTGGGGCTGAAGCTTTCTTT. The chain is built from TRBV2 and TRBJ1-1, with D tentatively TRBD1 (5 bases). This CDR3 has 16 residues. Germline V gene sequence: CDR1 SNHLY, CDR2 FYNNEI. The germline V and J ends were trimmed by 1 base and 6 bases, with 18 bases remaining between them. The complete variable domain, with remaining parts taken from reference TRBV2 and TRBJ1-1, reads EPEVTQTPSHQVTQMGQEVILRCVPISNHLYFYWYRQILGQKVEFLVSFYNNEISEKSEIFDDQFSVERPDGSNFTLKIRSTKLEDSAMYFCASSEVRGSGGAEAFFGQGTRLTVV.

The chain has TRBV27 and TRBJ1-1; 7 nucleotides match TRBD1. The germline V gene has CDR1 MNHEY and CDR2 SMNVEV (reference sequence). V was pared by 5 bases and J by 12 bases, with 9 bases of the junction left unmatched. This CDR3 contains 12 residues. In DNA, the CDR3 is TGTGCCAGCAGTACCGCAGGGGGTGGTACTTTCTTT. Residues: CASSTAGGGTFF.

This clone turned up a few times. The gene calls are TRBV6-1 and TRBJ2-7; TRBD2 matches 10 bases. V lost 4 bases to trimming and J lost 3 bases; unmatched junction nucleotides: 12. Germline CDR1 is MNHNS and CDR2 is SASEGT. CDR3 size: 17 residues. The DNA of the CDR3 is TGTGCCAGCAGTGGCCCACCTAGCGGGGGAGGTTACTACGAGCAGTACTTC. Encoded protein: CASSGPPSGGGYYEQYF.

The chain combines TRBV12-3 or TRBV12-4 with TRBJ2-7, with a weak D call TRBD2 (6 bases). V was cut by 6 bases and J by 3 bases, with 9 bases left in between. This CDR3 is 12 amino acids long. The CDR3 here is CASSSGVYEQYF. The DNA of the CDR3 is TGTGCCAGCAGCTCGGGGGTCTACGAGCAGTACTTC.

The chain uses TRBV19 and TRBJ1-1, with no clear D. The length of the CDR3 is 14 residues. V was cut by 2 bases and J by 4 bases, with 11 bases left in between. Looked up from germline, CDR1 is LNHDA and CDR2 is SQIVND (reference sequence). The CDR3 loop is CASSIRRRTTEAFF. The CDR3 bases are TGTGCCAGTAGTATAAGGAGGAGGACCACTGAAGCTTTCTTT.

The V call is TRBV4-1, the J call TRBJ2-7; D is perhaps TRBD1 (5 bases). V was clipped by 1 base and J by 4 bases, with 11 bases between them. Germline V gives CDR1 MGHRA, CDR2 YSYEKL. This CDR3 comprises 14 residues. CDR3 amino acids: CASSQAGSGYEQYF. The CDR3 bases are TGCGCCAGCAGCCAAGCAGGGTCTGGGTACGAGCAGTACTTC.

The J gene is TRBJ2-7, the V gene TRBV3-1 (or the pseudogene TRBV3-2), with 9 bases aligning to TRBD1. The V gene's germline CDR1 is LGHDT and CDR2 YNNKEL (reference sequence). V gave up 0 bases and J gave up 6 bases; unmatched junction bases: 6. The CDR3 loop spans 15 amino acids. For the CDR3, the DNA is TGTGCCAGCAGCCAAGACCCGGGACAGGGTGGCGAGCAGTACTTC. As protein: CASSQDPGQGGEQYF.

CDR3 sequence reads: CASSMWEVDYGYTF. In DNA, the CDR3 is TGTGCCAGTAGTATGTGGGAGGTCGACTATGGCTACACCTTC. The V gene is TRBV19, the J gene TRBJ1-2; D gene unclear. The germline V gene has CDR1 LNHDA and CDR2 SQIVND (reference sequence). CDR3 length equals 14 residues. Trimming shortened V by 3 bases and J by 3 bases, and 11 bases separated the two germline ends.